The entry that follows covers one T cell receptor (beta chain) sequence. Its antigen is not identified. Unmatched junction bases numbered 12, after V lost 7 bases and J lost 7 bases. Germline V gene sequence: CDR1 MNHEY, CDR2 SMNVEV (reference sequence). The CDR3 runs 16 residues. TCRdb itself ran the reads through MiXCR, one entry per CDR3 protein. The data show some 940,000 distinct CDR3 sequences, approximately 31% seen once. This record belongs to a study of T cell repertoires in cytomegalovirus infection. For the study at large: Recently identified HLA-C-restricted and well-studied HLA-B-restricted CMV epitopes were used. An indication of both CMV infection and matching HLA type came from public TCR beta signatures. Study-wide results and caveats: Accumulated public TCR beta family frequency recognized individuals carrying CMV together with the relevant HLA. HLA-C-restricted TCR beta clonotypes specific for CMV led the ex vivo response.

The chain joins TRBV27 to TRBJ2-2, with TRBD2 identical over 10 bases. The starting material was cultured CD8+ T cells from PBMCs, obtained from culture after CMV antigen stimulation. This TCR derives from a human donor in good health (CMV status not recorded). Some clones in this sample may be carry-over from other donors' samples. The chain's CDR3 is CASTGAGGPGGGELFF. CDR3 sequence (DNA): TGTGCCAGCACCGGAGCGGGGGGGCCGGGTGGCGGGGAGCTGTTTTTT.